This is a list of T cell receptor beta chains from one sample in a study of cytotoxic CD8 clonotypes in ibrutinib-treated CLL. Only in-frame clones appear in the TCRdb table, and some are missing; sequencing was by immunoSEQ multiplex PCR. Found here are about 140,000 clones, 85% to 95% of them singletons; the top ten hold 11%. The specimen was PBMCs, collected after 12 months of ibrutinib treatment. Receptor source: a human donor with chronic lymphocytic leukemia. The CDR3 runs from the conserved cysteine through the conserved F or W. D genes are given only for firm matches. Clone size is stated in some rows and not others, as once, few, many or a class when expanded.

>once|TRBV10-3|-|TRBJ2-7
TGTGCCATCATCTCAACGAGTCCCACCTACGAGCAGTACTTC
CAIISTSPTYEQYF
>-|TRBV2|-|TRBJ2-7
TGTGCCAGCAGTGAGGTACAACAAAACCCCGAGCAGTACTTC
CASSEVQQNPEQYF
>-|TRBV19|TRBD1|TRBJ2-7
TGTGCCAGTAGTGCCACAGGGGGCACTTTTTACGAGCAGTACTTC
CASSATGGTFYEQYF
>-|TRBV5-1|TRBD2|TRBJ2-2
TGCGCCAGCAGCTTGGCCGCTAGCGGGACTGCCGGGGAGCTGTTTTTT
CASSLAASGTAGELFF
>-|TRBV10-1|-|TRBJ2-1
TGCGCCAGCAGTGTTGGCGCGCAAAAACACAATGAGCAGTTCTTC
CASSVGAQKHNEQFF
>-|TRBV27|-|TRBJ2-5
TGTGCCAGCAGTTTAGGGGGACGGGTGTGGAGCGCACAAGAGACCCAGTACTTC
CASSLGGRVWSAQETQYF
>-|TRBV4-2|-|TRBJ1-5
TGTGCCAGCAGCCCGTTCGCAGGGTCCAATCAGCCCCAGCATTTT
CASSPFAGSNQPQHF
>-|TRBV7-6|TRBD1|TRBJ2-1
TGTGCCAGCAGCCCTAGCGGGACAGGGGGACACAATGAGCAGTTCTTC
CASSPSGTGGHNEQFF
>-|TRBV10-3|-|TRBJ2-3
TGTGCCATCAGTGAGTCGACTGGTGGGACTGGCACAGATACGCAGTATTTT
CAISESTGGTGTDTQYF
>-|TRBV11-3|-|TRBJ1-2
TGTGCCAGCAGCTTATCTGGGCAGGGTCTACCTTATGGCTACACCTTC
CASSLSGQGLPYGYTF
>-|TRBV6-4|TRBD1|TRBJ2-1
TGTGCCAGCAGAGAACAGGGGCTGGGAGAGCAGTTCTTC
CASREQGLGEQFF
>-|TRBV29-1|TRBD1|TRBJ1-4
TGCAGCGCCAGGACAGGGAGCTTCAGGCTGTTTTTT
CSARTGSFRLFF
>once|TRBV19|-|TRBJ2-3
TGTGCCAGTAGTAAACCTTCGGGCACAGATACGCAGTATTTT
CASSKPSGTDTQYF
>-|TRBV19|-|TRBJ2-1
TGTGCCAGTAGTATCAGTCGGGCAACATACAATGAGCAGTTCTTC
CASSISRATYNEQFF
>-|TRBV5-6|-|TRBJ2-4
TGTGCCAGCAGCTTCAGGGACTTAGCCAAAAACATTCAGTACTTC
CASSFRDLAKNIQYF
>-|TRBV5-1|-|TRBJ1-4
TGCGCCAGCAGCCCCCCTAGCCCGGGGGCCAGGCGGGAACTGTTTTTT
CASSPPSPGARRELFF
>-|TRBV5-1|-|TRBJ2-3
TGCGCCAGCAGCAGCCCGGACAGCACAGATACGCAGTATTTT
CASSSPDSTDTQYF
>-|TRBV27|TRBD1|TRBJ1-2
TGTGCCAGCACCAGGACAGGGTACGGCTACACCTTC
CASTRTGYGYTF
>-|TRBV9|TRBD2|TRBJ2-1
TGTGCCAGCAGCCCGTGGACTAGCGGACCAAGCTCCTACAATGAGCAGTTCTTC
CASSPWTSGPSSYNEQFF
>-|TRBV2|-|TRBJ1-2
TGTGCCAGCAGGGACATTGGCATGAAAGGGCGTCGCTACACCTTC
CASRDIGMKGRRYTF
>-|TRBV27|TRBD1|TRBJ2-7
TGTGCCAGCAGACACCGGGACAGTGCCTTCGGGGAGCAGTACTTC
CASRHRDSAFGEQYF
>-|TRBV5-1|-|TRBJ1-2
TGCGCCAGCAGCTTGGCTATTGGTACTAACTATGGCTACACCTTC
CASSLAIGTNYGYTF
>-|TRBV10-3|-|TRBJ2-5
TGTGCCATCAGTCCAGGGTACGAGACCCAGTACTTC
CAISPGYETQYF
>-|TRBV7-8|TRBD1|TRBJ2-5
TGTGCCAGCAGCTTAGGACAGGGGTTTCGCCAAGAGACCCAGTACTTC
CASSLGQGFRQETQYF
>-|TRBV7-2|TRBD1|TRBJ2-7
TGTGCCAGCAGCGACCGGGACAGGGGTTCCTACGAGCAGTACTTC
CASSDRDRGSYEQYF
>-|TRBV28|-|TRBJ2-7
TGTGCCAGCATAGGGGGGGGACAGTACCTCTACGAGCAGTACTTC
CASIGGGQYLYEQYF
>-|TRBV6-5|-|TRBJ2-7
TGTGCCAGCAGTGAATGGCAGGGCCCCTACGAGCAGTACTTC
CASSEWQGPYEQYF
>-|TRBV6-5|-|TRBJ1-3
TGTGCCAGCAGTTACATCGGGGGCTCTGGAAACACCATATATTTT
CASSYIGGSGNTIYF
>-|TRBV18|-|TRBJ2-7
TGTGCCAGCTCACCACTGGAGGCGTCTGCCTACGAGCAGTACTTC
CASSPLEASAYEQYF
>-|TRBV9|TRBD2|TRBJ2-3
TGTGCCAGCAGCGTAGAAAGCGGGAACGCAGATACGCAGTATTTT
CASSVESGNADTQYF
>-|TRBV11-1|TRBD2|TRBJ2-3
TGTGCCAGCAGCTTCACTAGCGGGAGTAATACGCAGTATTTT
CASSFTSGSNTQYF
>-|TRBV11-2|-|TRBJ2-7
TGTGCCAGCAGCACGTCCTACGAGCAGTACTTC
CASSTSYEQYF
>-|TRBV7-2|-|TRBJ2-7
TGTGCCAGCAGCTTTACTGGACAGAACTACGAGCAGTACTTC
CASSFTGQNYEQYF
>once|TRBV5-4|TRBD1|TRBJ1-2
TGTGCCAGCAGCTTGAGCGGCCGACAGGGGGGCTATGGCTACACCTTC
CASSLSGRQGGYGYTF
>-|TRBV7-6|-|TRBJ2-7
TGTGCCAGCAGCTTAGCTTCAGGGGACTACGAGCAGTACTTC
CASSLASGDYEQYF
>-|TRBV4-2|TRBD2|TRBJ2-3
TGTGCCAGCAGCCCGACTAGCGGGATTACAGATACGCAGTATTTT
CASSPTSGITDTQYF
>-|TRBV7-6|-|TRBJ2-2
TGTGCCAGCAGCTTACAGGTGTTCCCCGGGGAGCTGTTTTTT
CASSLQVFPGELFF
>-|TRBV4-1|TRBD2|TRBJ2-7
TGCGCCAGCAGCCAACTAGCGGACCCCTACGAGCAGTACTTC
CASSQLADPYEQYF
>once|TRBV2|-|TRBJ2-5
TGTGCCAGCAGCGAGGGAGGGACCCAGTACTTC
CASSEGGTQYF
>-|TRBV14|-|TRBJ2-1
TGTGCCAGCAGCCAAGGCTACTCCAATGAGCAGTTCTTC
CASSQGYSNEQFF
>few|TRBV10-1|-|TRBJ2-1
TGCGCCAGCAGTGAGAGTCGGGGGATAGCGCGCCTTGGACACAATGAGCAGTTCTTC
CASSESRGIARLGHNEQFF
>-|TRBV11-3|-|TRBJ2-2
TGTGCCAGCAGCTTCAACACCGGGGAGCTGTTTTTT
CASSFNTGELFF
>-|TRBV28|TRBD1|TRBJ2-1
TGTGCCTCTATCAGGGGGTTTGAGCAGTTCTTC
CASIRGFEQFF
>-|TRBV14|-|TRBJ1-4
TGTGCCAGCAGCCAAGGGATTTATGAAAAACTGTTTTTT
CASSQGIYEKLFF
>-|TRBV6-1|-|TRBJ1-3
TGTGCCAGCAGTGAACAGCAGTTCTCTGGAAACACCATATATTTT
CASSEQQFSGNTIYF
>-|TRBV18|-|TRBJ1-1
TGTGCCAGCTCACAGGGGATCGACACTGAAGCTTTCTTT
CASSQGIDTEAFF
>few|TRBV19|-|TRBJ2-7
TGTGCCAGTAGTATCCGGCCGGAGCCCTACGAGCAGTACTTC
CASSIRPEPYEQYF
>-|TRBV7-9|-|TRBJ1-4
TGTGCCAGCAGCTCGACGCGGGGGTATGGTGAAAAACTGTTTTTT
CASSSTRGYGEKLFF
>-|TRBV6-6|TRBD2|TRBJ2-1
TGTGCCAGCAGCGGATCACTAGCGGGAGACTACAATGAGCAGTTCTTC
CASSGSLAGDYNEQFF
>-|TRBV19|TRBD1|TRBJ1-2
TGTGCCAGCACCCCCACAGGGGCGGATGGCTACACCTTC
CASTPTGADGYTF
>once|TRBV6-4|TRBD2|TRBJ2-1
TGTGCCAGAAAGCGGGACTACAATGAGCAGTTCTTC
CARKRDYNEQFF
>-|TRBV5-6|-|TRBJ2-7
TGTGCCAGCAGCACCGGACAGATGTCCTACGAGCAGTACTTC
CASSTGQMSYEQYF
>-|TRBV2|-|TRBJ2-7
TGTGCCAGCCGACAGCTATCCTACGAGCAGTACTTC
CASRQLSYEQYF